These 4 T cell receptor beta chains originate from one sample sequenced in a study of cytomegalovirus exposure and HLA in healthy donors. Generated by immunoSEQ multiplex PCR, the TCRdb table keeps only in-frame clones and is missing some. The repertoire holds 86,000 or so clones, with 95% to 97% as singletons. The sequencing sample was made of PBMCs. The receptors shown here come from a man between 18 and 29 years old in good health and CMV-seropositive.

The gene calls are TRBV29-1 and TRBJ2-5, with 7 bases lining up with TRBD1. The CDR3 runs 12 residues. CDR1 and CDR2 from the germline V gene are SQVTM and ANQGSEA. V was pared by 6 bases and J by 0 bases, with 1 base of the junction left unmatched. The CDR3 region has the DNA TGCAGCGTGGGACAGAACCAAGAGACCCAGTACTTC. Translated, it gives CSVGQNQETQYF.

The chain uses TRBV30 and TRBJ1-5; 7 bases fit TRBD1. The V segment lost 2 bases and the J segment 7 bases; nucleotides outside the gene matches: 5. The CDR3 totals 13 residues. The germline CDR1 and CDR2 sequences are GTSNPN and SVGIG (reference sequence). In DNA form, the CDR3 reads TGTGCCTGGAGTCAGGGGGGCGGCCAGCCCCAGCATTTT. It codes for CAWSQGGGQPQHF.

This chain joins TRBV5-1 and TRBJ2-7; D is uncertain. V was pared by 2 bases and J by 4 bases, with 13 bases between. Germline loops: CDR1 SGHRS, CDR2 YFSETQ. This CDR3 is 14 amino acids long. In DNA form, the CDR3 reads TGCGCCAGCAGCTTCAGGCCAGAACCTTACGAGCAGTACTTC. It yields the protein CASSFRPEPYEQYF.

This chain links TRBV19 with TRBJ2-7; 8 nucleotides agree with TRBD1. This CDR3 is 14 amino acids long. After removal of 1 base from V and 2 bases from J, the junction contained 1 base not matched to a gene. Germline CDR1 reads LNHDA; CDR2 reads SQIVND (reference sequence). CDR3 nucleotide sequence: TGTGCCAGTAGTATAGGGACAGGGACCTACGAGCAGTACTTC. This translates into CASSIGTGTYEQYF. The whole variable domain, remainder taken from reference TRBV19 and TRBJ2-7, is DGGITQSPKYLFRKEGQNVTLSCEQNLNHDAMYWYRQDPGQGLRLIYYSQIVNDFQKGDIAEGYSVSREKKESFPLTVTSAQKNPTAFYLCASSIGTGTYEQYFGPGTRLTVT.